Listed here are 23 T cell receptor beta chains from one sample, sequenced in a study of cytomegalovirus exposure and HLA in healthy donors (dated 2017 in TCRdb). The library was made by the immunoSEQ multiplex PCR assay. For the multiplex PCR, a mixture combining 60 forward primers for TCR Vbeta segments and 13 reverse primers for TCR Jbeta segments was used. The clones in this table, taken by TCRdb from immuneACCESS, are in-frame only. Not every clone is retained; where verified, under half of the shortfall comes from an unresolved V gene, and the cause of the rest is unknown. The sample table holds some 120,000 clones, of which 60% to 80% were seen once. Together, the top ten hold roughly 3.5% of the sample. The sequenced material came from PBMCs. The receptor set was obtained from a woman between 45 and 60 years old in good health and CMV-seronegative.

This chain links TRBV7-3 with TRBJ2-2; D perhaps matches TRBD1 (5 bases). Deletions cut 1 base from V and 6 bases from J, with 9 bases between. The CDR3 runs 14 residues. The V gene's germline CDR1 is SGHTA and CDR2 FQGTGA. CDR3 sequence: CASSLNGAPGELFF. CDR3 in DNA: TGTGCCAGCAGCTTAAATGGGGCGCCCGGGGAGCTGTTTTTT.

This clone was found once. This could be a read error, since a much larger clone is one nucleotide away. The chain couples TRBV9 to TRBJ2-3, with 13 bases fitting TRBD2. J gave up 4 bases and V 3 bases, and 2 bases lay outside the gene matches. Germline V gene sequence: CDR1 SGDLS, CDR2 YYNGEE. This CDR3 has 15 residues. Here the CDR3 reads CASSELAGGPDTQYF. The CDR3 coding sequence is TGTGCCAGCAGCGAACTAGCGGGAGGGCCAGATACGCAGTATTTT.

The gene calls are TRBV28 and TRBJ2-2; no definite D call. The germline V and J ends were trimmed by 3 bases and 2 bases, with 13 bases remaining between them. Germline V lookup: CDR1 MDHEN, CDR2 SYDVKM. The CDR3 is made up of 16 amino acids. The CDR3 spells CASSFFRGSNTGELFF. The CDR3 nucleotides are TGTGCCAGCAGTTTCTTTCGCGGATCCAACACCGGGGAGCTGTTTTTT. The full variable domain, completed using reference TRBV28 and TRBJ2-2, is DVKVTQSSRYLVKRTGEKVFLECVQDMDHENMFWYRQDPGLGLRLIYFSYDVKMKEKGDIPEGYSVSREKKERFSLILESASTNQTSMYLCASSFFRGSNTGELFFGEGSRLTVL.

The chain uses TRBV6-1 and TRBJ2-5; TRBD1 agrees at 8 bases. The CDR3 consists of 13 residues. In germline, CDR1 is MNHNS, CDR2 SASEGT. V shed 4 bases and J 5 bases; nucleotides not matched to a gene: 3. This chain's CDR3 is CASSGTGRETQYF. DNA of the CDR3: TGTGCCAGCAGTGGGACAGGGAGGGAGACCCAGTACTTC.

This rearrangement joins TRBV7-9 to TRBJ2-3; a possible D gene is TRBD2 (6 bases). Germline CDR1 reads SEHNR; CDR2 reads FQNEAQ (reference sequence). CDR3 length equals 16 residues. V shed 1 base and J shed 0 bases, with 11 bases lying between them. This CDR3 reads CASSLVRDPSTDTQYF. CDR3 DNA: TGTGCCAGCAGCTTAGTGCGGGACCCTAGCACAGATACGCAGTATTTT.

Only a few counts were recorded for this clone. The J gene is TRBJ2-5, the V gene TRBV6-5, with TRBD1 matching 8 bases. The CDR3 is 14 residues long. CDR1 and CDR2 from the germline V gene are MNHEY and SVGAGI. V shed 6 bases, J shed 1 base, and the junction held 4 bases outside the gene matches. The DNA of the CDR3 is TGTGCCAGCAGCCTTGACAGGGGCCAAGAGACCCAGTACTTC. Translating gives CASSLDRGQETQYF.

The chain employs TRBV4-3 and TRBJ2-7, with 7 bases identical to TRBD1. V shed 0 bases and J 1 base; nucleotides not matched to a gene: 9. The length of the CDR3 is 17 residues. Germline CDR1 is LGHNA and CDR2 is YSLEER. In DNA, the CDR3 is TGCGCCAGCAGCCAAGAATGGCTGGGGACAGCGTCCTACGAGCAGTACTTC. It translates to CASSQEWLGTASYEQYF.

The chain uses TRBV5-8 and TRBJ2-1; perhaps TRBD2 as D (5 bases). Trimming removed 2 bases from V and 7 bases from J, with 16 bases in between. The CDR3 loop spans 15 amino acids. CDR1 and CDR2 (germline): SGHTS, YDEGEE. The CDR3 coding sequence is TGTGCCAGCAGCTTCCTAGCCAATACAAGGAATGAGCAGTTCTTC. It translates to CASSFLANTRNEQFF.

The V call is TRBV28, the J call TRBJ1-2; D not certain. Trimming shortened V by 4 bases and J by 8 bases, and 8 bases separated the two germline ends. The length of the CDR3 is 11 residues. Germline V gene lookup returns CDR1 MDHEN and CDR2 SYDVKM. DNA of the CDR3: TGTGCCAGCAGTTCATCCCGGGGCTACACCTTC. Protein sequence: CASSSSRGYTF.

The chain employs TRBV11-2 and TRBJ2-2; weak D call: TRBD2 (6 bases). Germline V lookup: CDR1 SGHAT, CDR2 FQNNGV. CDR3 size: 14 residues. V was shortened by 5 bases and J by 4 bases, with 11 bases between the two germline ends. In DNA, the CDR3 is TGTGCCAGCAGCCAGGGACTCGTCACCGGGGAGCTGTTTTTT. It is translated as CASSQGLVTGELFF.

The J gene is TRBJ2-7, the V gene TRBV6-6; 10 bases are a match to TRBD1. Losses at the gene ends were 6 bases for V and 5 bases for J; bases not matched to a gene: 10. CDR3 length equals 15 residues. Germline CDR1 reads MNHNY; CDR2 reads SVGAGI (reference sequence). The CDR3 here is CASSNYRTGGDEQYF. The CDR3 bases are TGTGCCAGCAGCAATTACAGGACAGGGGGGGACGAGCAGTACTTC.

The chain combines TRBV27 with TRBJ1-2, with D unclear. V lost 3 bases and J 2 bases, leaving 7 bases between the germline ends. The CDR3 runs to 13 residues. CDR1 is MNHEY, CDR2 SMNVEV, per germline (reference sequence). As DNA, the CDR3 is TGTGCCAGCAGTTTGGCAGGAAACTATGGCTACACCTTC. Translated: CASSLAGNYGYTF.

This chain joins TRBV11-3 and TRBJ2-1; possible D gene TRBD2, 6 bases. Between the trimmed V and J ends, which lost 2 bases and 4 bases, there was a span of 12 bases. This CDR3 spans 15 amino acids. CDR1 is SGHNT, CDR2 YENEEA, per germline. DNA of the CDR3: TGTGCCAGCAGCTTAACCGGGACTCAGTACAATGAGCAGTTCTTC. This encodes CASSLTGTQYNEQFF.

The chain employs TRBV4-2 and TRBJ2-1; the D gene is possibly TRBD2 (5 bases). Germline V lookup: CDR1 LGHNA, CDR2 YNFKEQ. CDR3 size: 14 residues. V lost 0 bases and J lost 9, with 12 bases in between. CDR3 amino acids: CASSQDYGLGEQFF. CDR3 coding DNA: TGTGCCAGCAGCCAAGATTACGGACTCGGTGAGCAGTTCTTC.

This chain joins TRBV6-6 and TRBJ2-5; perhaps TRBD1 as D (6 bases). Trimming stripped 7 bases from V and 7 bases from J, with 16 bases between. CDR3 size: 13 residues. Germline CDR1 and CDR2: MNHNY and SVGAGI (reference sequence). CDR3 sequence: CASTSGERGTQYF. The CDR3, as DNA: TGTGCCAGCACTTCAGGGGAGAGAGGGACCCAGTACTTC.

J is TRBJ2-2 and V is TRBV15; TRBD1 matches at 9 bases. CDR3 length: 18 residues. CDR1 LNHNV and CDR2 YYDKDF come from the germline V gene (reference sequence). Losses at the gene ends were 2 bases for V and 5 bases for J; bases not matched to a gene: 12. CDR3 in DNA: TGTGCCACCAGCAGAAGGGACAGGGCTAGGGCAGGTACCGGGGAGCTGTTTTTT. Residues: CATSRRDRARAGTGELFF.

The CDR3 coding sequence is TGTGCCAGCAGCCAGACAGGGAGGTCCACAGATACGCAGTATTTT. This encodes CASSQTGRSTDTQYF. This chain connects TRBV14 to TRBJ2-3; TRBD1 might be the D (7 bases). The CDR3 covers 15 residues. Germline CDR1 SGHDN, CDR2 FVKESK. The V end was cut by 3 bases, the J end by 2 bases, with 12 bases between.

This clone was counted once. The rearrangement joins TRBV6-6 to TRBJ1-2; D uncertain. Trimming stripped 2 bases from V and 2 bases from J, with 12 bases between. The germline CDR1 and CDR2 sequences are MNHNY and SVGAGI (reference sequence). This CDR3 contains 15 residues. The CDR3 DNA is TGTGCCAGCAGTTACAGTCGGGAGGGAAACTATGGCTACACCTTC. This encodes CASSYSREGNYGYTF.

This clone was picked up one time. The chain uses TRBV5-4 and TRBJ1-1; D possibly corresponds to TRBD1 (6 bases). Germline-derived CDR1 and CDR2 are SGHNT and YYREEE (reference sequence). The V gene lost 5 bases and the J gene lost 1 base, with 15 bases spanning the gap. CDR3 size: 15 residues. CDR3 nucleotide sequence: TGTGCCAGCAGTCACGGACAGATGTCGAACACTGAAGCTTTCTTT. Translating gives CASSHGQMSNTEAFF.

The chain combines TRBV7-2 with TRBJ2-2, with TRBD2 identical over 11 bases. CDR3 size: 15 residues. V was pared by 6 bases and J by 4 bases, with 4 bases of the junction left unmatched. Germline V gene data show CDR1 as SGHTA and CDR2 as FQGNSA. The CDR3 loop is CASSFGTSGTGELFF. The CDR3 DNA is TGTGCCAGCAGTTTCGGGACTAGCGGCACCGGGGAGCTGTTTTTT.

This chain uses TRBV28 with TRBJ1-2; 7 positions agree with TRBD1. The CDR3 is 17 residues long. The germline gives CDR1 MDHEN, CDR2 SYDVKM. V trimming: 8 bases; J trimming: 3 bases; junction bases outside the gene matches: 18. As DNA, the CDR3 is TGTGCCAGCGTTTCCGACAGGGAAGGATCGGGCTACTATGGCTACACCTTC. Protein sequence: CASVSDREGSGYYGYTF.

The table lists this clone with a few counts. The DNA for the CDR3 is TGTGCCAGCAGCCTAAGCGCCCCGTTGACCTCAACTAATGAAAAACTGTTTTTT. Its translation is CASSLSAPLTSTNEKLFF. The V gene is TRBV7-2, the J gene TRBJ1-4, with D uncertain. Germline V CDR1 and CDR2: SGHTA, FQGNSA. V lost 5 bases and J lost 0, with 19 bases in between. The CDR3 has 18 residues.

V and J are TRBV15 and TRBJ1-2; D possibly corresponds to TRBD1 (6 bases). Germline V gives CDR1 LNHNV, CDR2 YYDKDF (reference sequence). The CDR3 sequence is 17 residues long. V was pared by 5 bases and J by 3 bases, with 22 bases between. The CDR3 is CATSAEIGQGTYYGYTF. The CDR3 nucleotides read TGTGCCACCAGCGCAGAGATAGGGCAGGGGACGTACTATGGCTACACCTTC.